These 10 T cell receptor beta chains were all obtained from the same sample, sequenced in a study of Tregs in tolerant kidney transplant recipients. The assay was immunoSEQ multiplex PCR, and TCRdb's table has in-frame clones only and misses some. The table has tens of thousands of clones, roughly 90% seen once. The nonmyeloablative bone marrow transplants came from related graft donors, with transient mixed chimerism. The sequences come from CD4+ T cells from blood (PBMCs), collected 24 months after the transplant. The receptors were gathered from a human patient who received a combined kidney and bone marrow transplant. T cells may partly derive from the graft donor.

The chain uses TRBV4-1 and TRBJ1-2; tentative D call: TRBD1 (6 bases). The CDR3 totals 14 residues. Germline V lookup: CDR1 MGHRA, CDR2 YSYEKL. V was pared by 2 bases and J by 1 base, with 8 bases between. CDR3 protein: CASSQQGFNYGYTF. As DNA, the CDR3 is TGCGCCAGCAGCCAACAGGGGTTTAACTATGGCTACACCTTC.

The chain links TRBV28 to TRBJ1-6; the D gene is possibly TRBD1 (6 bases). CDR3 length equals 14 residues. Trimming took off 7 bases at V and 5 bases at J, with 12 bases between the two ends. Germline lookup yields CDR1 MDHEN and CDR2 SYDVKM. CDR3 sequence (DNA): TGTGCCAGCATAGGGACATTGAATAATTCACCCCTCCACTTT. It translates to CASIGTLNNSPLHF.

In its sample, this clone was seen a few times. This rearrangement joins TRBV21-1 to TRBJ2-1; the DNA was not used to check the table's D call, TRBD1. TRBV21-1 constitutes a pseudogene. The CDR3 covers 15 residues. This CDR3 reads CASSKRNSSYNEQFF. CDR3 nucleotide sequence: TGTGCCAGCAGCAAAAGGAACAGCTCCTACAATGAGCAGTTCTTC.

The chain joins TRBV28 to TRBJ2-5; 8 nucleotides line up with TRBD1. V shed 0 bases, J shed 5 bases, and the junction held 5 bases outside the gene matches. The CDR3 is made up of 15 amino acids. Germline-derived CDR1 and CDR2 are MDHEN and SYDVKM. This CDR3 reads CASSLWDRVRETQYF. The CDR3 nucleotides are TGTGCCAGCAGTTTATGGGACAGGGTTAGGGAGACCCAGTACTTC.

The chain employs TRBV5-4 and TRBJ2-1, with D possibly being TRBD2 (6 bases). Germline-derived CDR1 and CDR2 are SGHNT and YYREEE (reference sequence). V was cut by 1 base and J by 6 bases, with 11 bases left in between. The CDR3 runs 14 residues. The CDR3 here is CASSLWGVLNEQFF. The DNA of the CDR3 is TGTGCCAGCAGCTTGTGGGGGGTTCTCAATGAGCAGTTCTTC.

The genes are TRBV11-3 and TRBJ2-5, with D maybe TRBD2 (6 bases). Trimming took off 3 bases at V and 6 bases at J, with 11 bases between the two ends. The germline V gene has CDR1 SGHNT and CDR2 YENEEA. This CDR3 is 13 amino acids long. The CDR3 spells CASSLRDGKTQYF. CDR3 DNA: TGTGCCAGCAGCTTGCGGGACGGTAAGACCCAGTACTTC.

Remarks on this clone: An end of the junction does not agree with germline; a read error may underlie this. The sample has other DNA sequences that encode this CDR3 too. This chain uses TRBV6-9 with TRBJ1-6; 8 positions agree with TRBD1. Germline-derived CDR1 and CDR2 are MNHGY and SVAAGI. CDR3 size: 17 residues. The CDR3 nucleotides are TGTGCCAGCAGTTGTAGAGGGACAGGCGATTATAATTCCCCCCTCCACTTT. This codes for CASSCRGTGDYNSPLHF.

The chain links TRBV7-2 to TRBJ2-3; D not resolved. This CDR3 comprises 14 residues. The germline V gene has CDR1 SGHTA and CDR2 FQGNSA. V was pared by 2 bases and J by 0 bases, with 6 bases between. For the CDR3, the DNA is TGTGCCAGCAGCTTAACACCTAGCACAGATACGCAGTATTTT. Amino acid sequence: CASSLTPSTDTQYF.

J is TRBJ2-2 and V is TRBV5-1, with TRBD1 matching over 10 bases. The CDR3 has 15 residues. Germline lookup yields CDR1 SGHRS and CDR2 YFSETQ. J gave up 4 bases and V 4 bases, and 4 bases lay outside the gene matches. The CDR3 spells CASSPRDRGTGELFF. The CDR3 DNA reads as TGCGCCAGCAGCCCCCGGGACAGGGGCACCGGGGAGCTGTTTTTT. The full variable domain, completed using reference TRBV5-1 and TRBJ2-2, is KAGVTQTPRYLIKTRGQQVTLSCSPISGHRSVSWYQQTPGQGLQFLFEYFSETQRNKGNFPGRFSGRQFSNSRSEMNVSTLELGDSALYLCASSPRDRGTGELFFGEGSRLTVL.

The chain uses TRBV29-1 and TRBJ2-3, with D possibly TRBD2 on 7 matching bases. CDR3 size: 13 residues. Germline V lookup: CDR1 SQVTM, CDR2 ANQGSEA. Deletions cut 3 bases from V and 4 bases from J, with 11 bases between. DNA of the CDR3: TGCAGCGTTGAGCGGGGGCTCCCAGATACGCAGTATTTT. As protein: CSVERGLPDTQYF.